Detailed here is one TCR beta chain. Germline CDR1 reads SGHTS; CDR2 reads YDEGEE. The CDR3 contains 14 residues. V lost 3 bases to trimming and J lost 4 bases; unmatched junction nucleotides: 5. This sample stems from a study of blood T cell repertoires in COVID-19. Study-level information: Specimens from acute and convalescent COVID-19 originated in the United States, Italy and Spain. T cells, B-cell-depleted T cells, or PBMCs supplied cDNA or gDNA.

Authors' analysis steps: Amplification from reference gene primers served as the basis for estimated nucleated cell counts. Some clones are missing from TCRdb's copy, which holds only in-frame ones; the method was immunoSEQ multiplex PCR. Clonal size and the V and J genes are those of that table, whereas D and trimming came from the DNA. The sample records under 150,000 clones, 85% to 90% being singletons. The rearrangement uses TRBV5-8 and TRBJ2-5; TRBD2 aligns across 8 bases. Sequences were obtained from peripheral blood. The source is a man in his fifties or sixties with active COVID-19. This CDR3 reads CASSSPGRAETQYF. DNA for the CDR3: TGTGCCAGCAGCTCCCCCGGGAGGGCAGAGACCCAGTACTTC.